The clone carrying this TCR beta chain has only a few counts. TCRdb reprocessed the 5' RACE reads with MiXCR, giving one entry per CDR3 protein. This table has hundreds of thousands of distinct CDR3 sequences, more than 15% appearing once. The data stem from a study of T-cell memory formation after mild COVID-19. Germline V gives CDR1 SGHVS, CDR2 FQNEAQ. The CDR3 runs 18 residues. Trimming removed 5 bases at V and 0 bases at J, with 20 bases between. Sequenced material: PBMCs or a T cell subset sorted from them (not recorded which). The chain employs TRBV7-8 and TRBJ1-5, with a tentative D call TRBD1 (5 bases). The clonotype originates from a man younger than 30 who had mild COVID-19 (a few samples of this study predate the infection). Cell type and time point are not known. The CDR3 DNA is TGTGCCAGCAGCCATCGACAGACGGACGGAAATAGCAATCAGCCCCAGCATTTT. This sequence encodes CASSHRQTDGNSNQPQHF.